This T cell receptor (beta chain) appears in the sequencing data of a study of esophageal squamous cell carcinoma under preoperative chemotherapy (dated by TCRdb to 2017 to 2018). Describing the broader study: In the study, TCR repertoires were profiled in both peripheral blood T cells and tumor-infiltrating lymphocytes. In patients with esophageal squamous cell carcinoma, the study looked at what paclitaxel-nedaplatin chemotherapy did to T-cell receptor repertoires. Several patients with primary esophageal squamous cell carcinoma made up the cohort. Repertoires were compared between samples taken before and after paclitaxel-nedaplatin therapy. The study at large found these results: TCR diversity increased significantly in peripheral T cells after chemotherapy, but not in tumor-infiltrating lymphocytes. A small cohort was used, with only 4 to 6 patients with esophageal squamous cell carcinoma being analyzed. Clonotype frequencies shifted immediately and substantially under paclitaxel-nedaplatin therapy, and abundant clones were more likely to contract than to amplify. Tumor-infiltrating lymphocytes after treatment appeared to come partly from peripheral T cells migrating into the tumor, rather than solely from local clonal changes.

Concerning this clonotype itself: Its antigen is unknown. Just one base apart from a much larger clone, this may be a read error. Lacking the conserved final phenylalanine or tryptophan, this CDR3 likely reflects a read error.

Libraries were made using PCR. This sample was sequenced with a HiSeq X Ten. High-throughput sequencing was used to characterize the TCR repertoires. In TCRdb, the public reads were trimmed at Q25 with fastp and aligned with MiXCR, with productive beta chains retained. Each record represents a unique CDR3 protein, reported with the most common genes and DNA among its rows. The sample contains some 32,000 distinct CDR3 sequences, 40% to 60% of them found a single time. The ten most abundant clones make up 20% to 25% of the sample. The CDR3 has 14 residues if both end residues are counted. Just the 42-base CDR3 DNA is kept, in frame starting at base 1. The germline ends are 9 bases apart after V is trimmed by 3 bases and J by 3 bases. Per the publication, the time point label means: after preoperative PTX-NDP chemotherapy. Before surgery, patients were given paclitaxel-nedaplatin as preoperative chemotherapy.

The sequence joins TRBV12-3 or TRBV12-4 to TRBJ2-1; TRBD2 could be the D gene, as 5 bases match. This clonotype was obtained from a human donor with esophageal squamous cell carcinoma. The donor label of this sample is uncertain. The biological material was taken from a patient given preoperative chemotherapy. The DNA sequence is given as TGTGCCAGCAGTTTGAGTGGACTCTACAATGAGCAGTTCTCC. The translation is CASSLSGLYNEQFS.